The source of this TCR beta chain is a study of blood T cell repertoires in COVID-19. About the study: There were acute and convalescent COVID-19 samples, and they came from the United States, Italy and Spain.

Methods used by the authors: It was from reference gene primer amplification that nucleated cell counts were estimated. The data were produced by immunoSEQ multiplex PCR, yet TCRdb's version contains in-frame clones alone and is incomplete. The V and J calls and the clone size are those of that table, but D and trimming were determined from the DNA. This sample has 330,000 or so clones, with 87% found just once. Seattle patients were enrolled during active infection and followed longitudinally. V was cut by 6 bases and J by 0 bases, with 10 bases left in between. The CDR3 runs to 14 residues. Germline CDR1 and CDR2: MNHNS and SASEGT.

The chain couples TRBV6-1 to TRBJ2-3; D perhaps matches TRBD1 (5 bases). Sequences were obtained from peripheral blood. This sequence originates from a man aged 25-45 years with COVID-19, enrolled during active disease. The chain's CDR3 is CASSLTASTDTQYF. In DNA, the CDR3 is TGTGCCAGCAGCTTGACAGCTAGCACAGATACGCAGTATTTT.